Shown below are 7 T cell receptor beta chains from a single sample sequenced in a study of blood T cell repertoires in COVID-19. Clones were sequenced by immunoSEQ multiplex PCR, and TCRdb holds only the in-frame ones, with some missing. The sample has about 300,000 clones, nearly 90% seen once; the top ten hold 3.5% to 4.5%. Material for sequencing was PBMCs or T cells enriched from blood (not recorded which). The origin of the receptors is a woman under 30 with acute COVID-19.

The chain couples TRBV30 to TRBJ1-2; D remains ambiguous. The CDR3 extends over 12 amino acids. Germline V gives CDR1 GTSNPN, CDR2 SVGIG (reference sequence). V dropped 5 bases and J dropped 1 base, with 8 bases sitting between them. In DNA form, the CDR3 reads TGTGCCTGGGGGGAGCTTAACTATGGCTACACCTTC. This translates into CAWGELNYGYTF. Together with reference TRBV30 and TRBJ1-2, the CDR3 gives the full variable domain: SQTIHQWPATLVQPVGSPLSLECTVEGTSNPNLYWYRQAAGRGLQLLFYSVGIGQISSEVPQNLSASRPQDRQFILSSKKLLLSDSGFYLCAWGELNYGYTFGSGTRLTVV.

The chain links TRBV19 to TRBJ1-5; maybe TRBD1 (5 bases). The CDR3 totals 15 residues. The V gene's germline CDR1 is LNHDA and CDR2 SQIVND (reference sequence). V was trimmed by 6 bases and J by 0 bases, leaving 12 bases between them. CDR3 sequence: CASRRDGDSNQPQHF. The CDR3 DNA is TGTGCCAGTAGGCGGGACGGAGATAGCAATCAGCCCCAGCATTTT.

V is TRBV18 and J is TRBJ1-5; D remains ambiguous. The CDR3 is made up of 13 amino acids. Looked up from germline, CDR1 is KGHSH and CDR2 is LQKENI. Trimming removed 3 bases from V and 5 bases from J, with 8 bases in between. The CDR3 loop is CASSPNTYQPQHF. In DNA, the CDR3 is TGTGCCAGCTCACCTAATACATATCAGCCCCAGCATTTT.

The chain carries TRBV6-6 and TRBJ2-7; TRBD2 aligns across 7 bases. Germline trimming cut 2 bases from V and 5 bases from J; bases unmatched to any gene: 6. Per the germline V gene, CDR1 is MNHNY and CDR2 is SVGAGI (reference sequence). There are 14 residues in the CDR3. This CDR3 is CASSYETGGDEQYF. CDR3 nucleotide sequence: TGTGCCAGCAGTTACGAAACGGGAGGTGACGAGCAGTACTTC.

The V and J genes are TRBV2 and TRBJ2-7, with D maybe TRBD1 (7 bases). Trimming shortened V by 8 bases and J by 8 bases, and 25 bases separated the two germline ends. The CDR3 covers 15 residues. Germline assignment: CDR1 SNHLY and CDR2 FYNNEI. CDR3 sequence: CASGRDSDGGLQQYF. The CDR3 region has the DNA TGTGCCAGCGGCCGGGACAGTGATGGGGGGCTGCAGCAGTACTTC.

The CDR3 sequence is CASSPLGDRGIGNEQFF. The DNA of the CDR3 is TGTGCCAGCAGTCCCCTCGGGGACAGGGGTATAGGGAATGAGCAGTTCTTC. The chain couples TRBV27 to TRBJ2-1; TRBD1 matches at 10 bases. Losses at the gene ends were 5 bases for V and 7 bases for J; bases not matched to a gene: 14. CDR1 and CDR2 (germline): MNHEY, SMNVEV (reference sequence). This CDR3 spans 17 amino acids.

The chain combines TRBV27 with TRBJ1-2, with a weak D call TRBD1 (6 bases). Germline lookup yields CDR1 MNHEY and CDR2 SMNVEV (reference sequence). The V end was cut by 5 bases, the J end by 0 bases, with 13 bases between. The CDR3 is 15 residues long. In DNA, the CDR3 is TGTGCCAGCAGTAAGGGGGACGGACCTAACTATGGCTACACCTTC. Protein: CASSKGDGPNYGYTF.